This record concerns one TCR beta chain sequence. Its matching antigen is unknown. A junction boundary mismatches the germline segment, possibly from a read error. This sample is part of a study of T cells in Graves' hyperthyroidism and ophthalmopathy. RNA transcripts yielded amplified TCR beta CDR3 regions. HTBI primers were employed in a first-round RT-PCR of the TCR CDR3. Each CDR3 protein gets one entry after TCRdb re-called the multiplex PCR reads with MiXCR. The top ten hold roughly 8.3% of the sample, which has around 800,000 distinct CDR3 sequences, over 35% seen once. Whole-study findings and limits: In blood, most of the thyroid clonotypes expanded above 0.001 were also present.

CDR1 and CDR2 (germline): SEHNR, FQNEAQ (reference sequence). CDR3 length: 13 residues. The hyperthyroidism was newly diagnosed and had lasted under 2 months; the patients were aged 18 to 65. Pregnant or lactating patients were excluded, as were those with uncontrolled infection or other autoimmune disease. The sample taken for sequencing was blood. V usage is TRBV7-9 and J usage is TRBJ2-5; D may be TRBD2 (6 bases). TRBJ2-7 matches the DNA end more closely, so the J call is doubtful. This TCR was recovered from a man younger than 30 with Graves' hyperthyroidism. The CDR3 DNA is TGTTCCAGCAGCTTCTCGAGCGGGTACGAGCAGTACTTC. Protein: CSSSFSSGYEQYF.